This T cell receptor (beta chain) was sequenced during a study of CD4 T cells in relation to SARS-CoV-2 and coronaviruses. About the study: After less than eleven days of antigen culture, PBMC TCR beta CDR3s were sequenced. Study findings and constraints: Compared with monoreactive clones, crossreactive clones showed significantly weaker SARS-CoV-2 expansion.

The CDR3 covers 17 residues. V was clipped by 2 bases and J by 8 bases; unmatched bases: 18. Germline values: CDR1 SGHNT, CDR2 YYREEE (reference sequence). This clone has more than one count but fewer than ten. Its antigen is as yet unknown. For 10 days, around 91,000 sorted CD4+ cells grew with T cell-depleted PBMCs and CEF. Clones were sequenced by immunoSEQ multiplex PCR, and TCRdb holds only the in-frame ones, with some missing. The table shows 40,000 to 50,000 clones, with over 75% occurring only once. The chain recombines TRBV5-4 with TRBJ2-5; 7 bases line up with TRBD1. This receptor was obtained from an adult with COVID-19. What was sequenced was naive CD4+ T cells from PBMCs, cultured in vitro. The sample's subset: naive CD4+ T cells isolated by negative enrichment. The CDR3 nucleotides read TGTGCCAGCAGCTTAACACCAACCGGGACAGCTAAGAGAACCCAGTACTTC. Protein: CASSLTPTGTAKRTQYF. The variable domain in full, with the rest retrieved from reference TRBV5-4 and TRBJ2-5, is ETGVTQSPTHLIKTRGQQVTLRCSSQSGHNTVSWYQQALGQGPQFIFQYYREEENGRGNFPPRFSGLQFPNYSSELNVNALELDDSALYLCASSLTPTGTAKRTQYFGPGTRLLVL.